The TCR beta chain under discussion was sequenced for a study of cytomegalovirus exposure and HLA in healthy donors. The CDR3 extends over 13 amino acids. CDR1 is SGHTA and CDR2 is FQGTGA in the germline V gene. V was shortened by 1 base and J by 10 bases, with 13 bases between the two germline ends. Clones were sequenced by immunoSEQ multiplex PCR, and TCRdb holds only the in-frame ones, with some missing. The table has about 180,000 clones, 85% seen once. From the 120-subject validation cohort, which was separate from the roughly 620-subject first cohort, the donors were drawn. This clone was seen only once.

The rearrangement links TRBV7-3 to TRBJ1-1; no reliable D call. The receptor comes from a man aged 18 to 29 in good health and CMV-seropositive. The sample comprised PBMCs. The CDR3 nucleotides are TGTGCCAGCAGCTTAAACCCTGACTCAACAGCTTTCTTT. This encodes CASSLNPDSTAFF.